This T cell receptor beta chain was observed in a study of graft-versus-host responses after intestinal transplantation. Only in-frame clones appear in the TCRdb table, and some are missing; sequencing was by immunoSEQ multiplex PCR. The data show around 99,000 clones, roughly 86% seen once. With regard to this clone: Antigen specificity is unknown.

The germline V gene encodes CDR1 SGHKS and CDR2 YYEKEE (reference sequence). V dropped 0 bases and J dropped 4 bases, with 13 bases sitting between them. This CDR3 has 15 amino acids. The material sequenced was unstimulated CD4+ T cells sorted from spleen or lymph node cells, taken before transplant. The clonotype comes from a human donor who was the organ donor for an intestinal transplant. The rearrangement uses TRBV5-5 and TRBJ2-5; possible D gene TRBD2, 6 bases. The CDR3 nucleotides are TGTGCCAGCAGCTTGGTTGGCAGTAGCGGAGAGACCCAGTACTTC. It is translated as CASSLVGSSGETQYF. Full variable domain (remainder filled in from reference TRBV5-5 and TRBJ2-5): DAGVTQSPTHLIKTRGQQVTLRCSPISGHKSVSWYQQVLGQGPQFIFQYYEKEERGRGNFPDRFSARQFPNYSSELNVNALLLGDSALYLCASSLVGSSGETQYFGPGTRLLVL.